The rows below give T cell receptor beta chains drawn from one sample of a study of post-analysis software for immune sequencing data. TCRdb redid the calling of the PCR reads with MiXCR, one entry per CDR3 protein. This repertoire shows roughly 600,000 distinct CDR3 sequences, roughly 45% found once; its top ten account for over 1.5%. Sequencing was done on a sample of blood. The receptors stem from a girl aged 10-17 years with multiple sclerosis. The CDR3 runs from the conserved cysteine through the conserved F or W. Each record gives: clone size, V gene, J gene, D gene, CDR3 DNA, CDR3 protein. A D gene is named only where the DNA matches it firmly. Not every row has a clone size; where given, it reads once, few, many or a size class.

abundance: .; v_gene: TRBV29-1; j_gene: TRBJ1-2; d_gene: .; CDR3nt: TGCAGCGTTAGTCACGGAAGAATATTCTCTAACTATGGCTACACCTTC; CDR3aa: CSVSHGRIFSNYGYTF
abundance: .; v_gene: TRBV20-1; j_gene: TRBJ2-5; d_gene: TRBD1; CDR3nt: TGCAGTGCTAGAGATCAACTACGGGACAGCCAAGAGACCCAGTACTTC; CDR3aa: CSARDQLRDSQETQYF
abundance: few; v_gene: TRBV28; j_gene: TRBJ2-1; d_gene: TRBD2; CDR3nt: TGTGCCAGCAGTGGGGGACTAGCGAGCTCCTACAATGAGCAGTTCTTC; CDR3aa: CASSGGLASSYNEQFF
abundance: .; v_gene: TRBV10-3; j_gene: TRBJ2-1; d_gene: .; CDR3nt: TGTGCCATCAGTGAGTCGGCGCTAGCCGGTGAGCAGTTCTTC; CDR3aa: CAISESALAGEQFF
abundance: once; v_gene: TRBV7-2; j_gene: TRBJ2-1; d_gene: .; CDR3nt: TGTGCCAGCAGCTTAGCGGGGGGGCGAGGGAATGAGCAGTTCTTC; CDR3aa: CASSLAGGRGNEQFF
abundance: .; v_gene: TRBV12-5; j_gene: TRBJ2-3; d_gene: TRBD1; CDR3nt: TGTGCTAGTGGTTTGGACAGGGGTCCAGATACGCAGTATTTT; CDR3aa: CASGLDRGPDTQYF
abundance: few; v_gene: TRBV7-6; j_gene: TRBJ2-7; d_gene: TRBD1; CDR3nt: TGTGCCAGCAGCTTAACAGGGGGCATCGACTACGAGCAGTACTTC; CDR3aa: CASSLTGGIDYEQYF
abundance: .; v_gene: TRBV12-3/TRBV12-4; j_gene: TRBJ2-1; d_gene: .; CDR3nt: TGTGCCAGCAGTTTAGTAAGCTCCTACAATGAGCAGTTCTTC; CDR3aa: CASSLVSSYNEQFF
abundance: .; v_gene: TRBV20-1; j_gene: TRBJ2-1; d_gene: TRBD2; CDR3nt: TGCAGTGCTAGAGCCACAACTAGCGGGGACCTAAATGAGCAGTTCTTC; CDR3aa: CSARATTSGDLNEQFF
abundance: .; v_gene: TRBV10-3; j_gene: TRBJ2-5; d_gene: .; CDR3nt: TGTGCCATCAGTGGGGGGCAGGGAGAGACCCAGTACTTC; CDR3aa: CAISGGQGETQYF
abundance: .; v_gene: TRBV27; j_gene: TRBJ2-7; d_gene: .; CDR3nt: TGTGCCAGCAAAGGTCCAGGGAGTTACTACGAGCAGTACTTC; CDR3aa: CASKGPGSYYEQYF
abundance: few; v_gene: TRBV10-3; j_gene: TRBJ2-7; d_gene: TRBD1; CDR3nt: TGTGCCATCAGTGGTTGGGACAGCTCCTACGAGCAGTACTTC; CDR3aa: CAISGWDSSYEQYF
abundance: .; v_gene: TRBV7-9; j_gene: TRBJ2-1; d_gene: .; CDR3nt: TGTGCCAGCAGCCGAAAAAAACCCGGGACACCCTACAATGAGCAGTTCTTC; CDR3aa: CASSRKKPGTPYNEQFF
abundance: .; v_gene: TRBV12-3/TRBV12-4; j_gene: TRBJ2-7; d_gene: TRBD2; CDR3nt: TGTGCCAGCAGTCTACTAGCGGGGGGGGACTACGAGCAGTACTTC; CDR3aa: CASSLLAGGDYEQYF
abundance: few; v_gene: TRBV5-1; j_gene: TRBJ2-7; d_gene: TRBD2; CDR3nt: TGCGCCAGCAGCTGGGGACTAGCGGGAGCTGGAGTCCGGTACGAGCAGTACTTC; CDR3aa: CASSWGLAGAGVRYEQYF
abundance: few; v_gene: TRBV27; j_gene: TRBJ2-5; d_gene: .; CDR3nt: TGTGCCAGCGGTAAACTGCATGGGGAGACCCAGTACTTC; CDR3aa: CASGKLHGETQYF
abundance: .; v_gene: TRBV12-3/TRBV12-4; j_gene: TRBJ1-2; d_gene: .; CDR3nt: TGTGCCAGCAGTCGCGGACAGCCCCTTTCGAGATACACCTTC; CDR3aa: CASSRGQPLSRYTF
abundance: .; v_gene: TRBV10-3; j_gene: TRBJ2-1; d_gene: .; CDR3nt: TGTGCCATCACCCCCGCTAGAATCCAGGGACCCCGCTACAATGAGCAGTTCTTC; CDR3aa: CAITPARIQGPRYNEQFF
abundance: .; v_gene: TRBV5-1; j_gene: TRBJ1-6; d_gene: .; CDR3nt: TGCGCCAGCAGCGCAGGCGGGAGCTCCTATAATTCACCCCTCCACTTT; CDR3aa: CASSAGGSSYNSPLHF
abundance: .; v_gene: TRBV29-1; j_gene: TRBJ2-1; d_gene: .; CDR3nt: TGCAGCGTGATTGGTAATGAGCAGTTCTTC; CDR3aa: CSVIGNEQFF
abundance: .; v_gene: TRBV2; j_gene: TRBJ1-2; d_gene: TRBD1; CDR3nt: TGTGCCACCCGGACAGGGGTGCGTGGCTACACCTTC; CDR3aa: CATRTGVRGYTF
abundance: few; v_gene: TRBV10-3; j_gene: TRBJ2-7; d_gene: TRBD2; CDR3nt: TGTGCCATCAGTGATGCCGGGGGGGCAATGTCAAAGGAGCAGTACTTC; CDR3aa: CAISDAGGAMSKEQYF
abundance: .; v_gene: TRBV6-1; j_gene: TRBJ2-3; d_gene: .; CDR3nt: TGTGCCAGCAGTGAGGCAGGAGGGATGGCCGATACGCAGTATTTT; CDR3aa: CASSEAGGMADTQYF
abundance: few; v_gene: TRBV20-1; j_gene: TRBJ1-2; d_gene: .; CDR3nt: TGCAGTGCTACCCGACAGGATGGCTACACCTTC; CDR3aa: CSATRQDGYTF
abundance: .; v_gene: TRBV10-3; j_gene: TRBJ2-7; d_gene: .; CDR3nt: TGTGCCATCAGTCCGAGGGTCGACGAGCAGTACTTC; CDR3aa: CAISPRVDEQYF
abundance: few; v_gene: TRBV12-3/TRBV12-4; j_gene: TRBJ1-2; d_gene: .; CDR3nt: TGTGCCAGCAGTCATGGACAGCACTATGGCTACACCTTC; CDR3aa: CASSHGQHYGYTF
abundance: few; v_gene: TRBV6-5; j_gene: TRBJ2-5; d_gene: TRBD1; CDR3nt: TGTGCCAGCAGTTACTCTGGACAGGCCCTACCAAGGGGGACCCAGTACTTC; CDR3aa: CASSYSGQALPRGTQYF
abundance: .; v_gene: TRBV5-1; j_gene: TRBJ2-7; d_gene: .; CDR3nt: TGCGCCAGCTGTACACGGACTCCAACCTACGAGCAGTACTTC; CDR3aa: CASCTRTPTYEQYF
abundance: once; v_gene: TRBV20-1; j_gene: TRBJ2-7; d_gene: .; CDR3nt: TGCAGTGCTAGAGATGACGGGCAGGGCCCCTACGAGCAGTACTTC; CDR3aa: CSARDDGQGPYEQYF
abundance: .; v_gene: TRBV20-1; j_gene: TRBJ1-2; d_gene: .; CDR3nt: TGCAGTCCTCGAAATGGCTACACCTTC; CDR3aa: CSPRNGYTF
abundance: .; v_gene: TRBV3-1; j_gene: TRBJ2-5; d_gene: TRBD2; CDR3nt: TGTGCCAGCAGCCAACCCGGGACTAGCGGGGGGGCAGAGACCCAGTACTTC; CDR3aa: CASSQPGTSGGAETQYF
abundance: few; v_gene: TRBV21-1; j_gene: TRBJ1-1; d_gene: .; CDR3nt: TGTGCCAGCAGCAAAGTCTCTAGGCAGAAGAACACTGAAGCTTTCTTT; CDR3aa: CASSKVSRQKNTEAFF
abundance: .; v_gene: TRBV6-5; j_gene: TRBJ1-1; d_gene: .; CDR3nt: TGTGCCACTAAGCCAGGGCCCGCCGGTGAAGCTTTCTTT; CDR3aa: CATKPGPAGEAFF
abundance: .; v_gene: TRBV4-1; j_gene: TRBJ2-1; d_gene: TRBD1; CDR3nt: TGCGCCAGCAGTCCTTGGGACAGGGGGCAGGGTGAGCAGTTCTTC; CDR3aa: CASSPWDRGQGEQFF
abundance: few; v_gene: TRBV7-2; j_gene: TRBJ2-7; d_gene: .; CDR3nt: TGTGCCAGCAGCCTCGCGCGGCACTCCTACGAGCAGTACTTC; CDR3aa: CASSLARHSYEQYF
abundance: few; v_gene: TRBV20-1; j_gene: TRBJ2-7; d_gene: .; CDR3nt: TGCAGTGCTAGGGGGGATGTTGGTCAGGGCTACGAGCAGTACTTC; CDR3aa: CSARGDVGQGYEQYF
abundance: .; v_gene: TRBV10-3; j_gene: TRBJ1-5; d_gene: .; CDR3nt: TGTGCCATCAGTGAGTCCGACGTTGATAGCAATCAGCCCCAGCATTTT; CDR3aa: CAISESDVDSNQPQHF
abundance: .; v_gene: TRBV6-5; j_gene: TRBJ2-7; d_gene: TRBD1; CDR3nt: TGTGCCAGCAGTAAAACAGGGGACGAGCAGTACTTC; CDR3aa: CASSKTGDEQYF
abundance: .; v_gene: TRBV3-1; j_gene: TRBJ1-2; d_gene: .; CDR3nt: TGTGCCAGCAGCCAAGAAAGGCCCGGGAGCTACACCTTC; CDR3aa: CASSQERPGSYTF
abundance: few; v_gene: TRBV5-1; j_gene: TRBJ1-2; d_gene: .; CDR3nt: TGCGCCAGCAGCCCCCGGGGGGTGGAATCCACCTTC; CDR3aa: CASSPRGVESTF
abundance: .; v_gene: TRBV4-1; j_gene: TRBJ2-7; d_gene: .; CDR3nt: TGCGCCAGCAGCCGAGGACCCCCAGGGGCCTACGAGCAGTACTTC; CDR3aa: CASSRGPPGAYEQYF
abundance: few; v_gene: TRBV7-9; j_gene: TRBJ2-7; d_gene: .; CDR3nt: TGTGCCAGCAGCCCCCAGCTAACGTCCTACGAGCAGTACTTC; CDR3aa: CASSPQLTSYEQYF
abundance: .; v_gene: TRBV28; j_gene: TRBJ2-7; d_gene: .; CDR3nt: TGTGCCAGCAGTCCAGCTCAACCCCACTCCTACGAGCAGTACTTC; CDR3aa: CASSPAQPHSYEQYF
abundance: .; v_gene: TRBV27; j_gene: TRBJ2-1; d_gene: TRBD2; CDR3nt: TGTGCCAGCAGTTTACGGGGACTAGCGGGAGGATATGAGCAGTTCTTC; CDR3aa: CASSLRGLAGGYEQFF
abundance: .; v_gene: TRBV5-1; j_gene: TRBJ1-2; d_gene: .; CDR3nt: TGCGCCAGCAGCTTCCCGGGACCGGAAGGCTACACCTTC; CDR3aa: CASSFPGPEGYTF
abundance: .; v_gene: TRBV2; j_gene: TRBJ2-5; d_gene: TRBD1; CDR3nt: TGTGCCAGCAGCGCCCGGACAGGGGGTGTGGAGACCCAGTACTTC; CDR3aa: CASSARTGGVETQYF
abundance: few; v_gene: TRBV4-2; j_gene: TRBJ2-7; d_gene: .; CDR3nt: TGTGCCAGCAGCCAAGAAGATAGCGTGTACGAGCAGTACTTC; CDR3aa: CASSQEDSVYEQYF
abundance: .; v_gene: TRBV5-6; j_gene: TRBJ2-5; d_gene: TRBD1; CDR3nt: TGTGCCAGCAGATATCGACAGGGATCGGTAAGGCAGTACTTC; CDR3aa: CASRYRQGSVRQYF
abundance: few; v_gene: TRBV5-1; j_gene: TRBJ2-4; d_gene: .; CDR3nt: TGCGCCAGCAGCTTGGATGAAGGCCAGCTATTTAACATTCAGTACTTC; CDR3aa: CASSLDEGQLFNIQYF
abundance: few; v_gene: TRBV5-1; j_gene: TRBJ1-1; d_gene: TRBD1; CDR3nt: TGCGCCAGCAGCGAAATGACAGGGGGGGGCACTGAAGCTTTCTTT; CDR3aa: CASSEMTGGGTEAFF
abundance: .; v_gene: TRBV4-1; j_gene: TRBJ2-1; d_gene: TRBD2; CDR3nt: TGCGCCAGCAGCCAAGATGAATTTAGGGCTAGCGGGAGCAATGAGCAGTTCTTC; CDR3aa: CASSQDEFRASGSNEQFF
abundance: few; v_gene: TRBV10-3; j_gene: TRBJ1-2; d_gene: .; CDR3nt: TGTGCCATCAGTGAGTCTTTTGGGCTCCTACAAGGGGCTAGTGGCTACACCTTC; CDR3aa: CAISESFGLLQGASGYTF
abundance: .; v_gene: TRBV5-1; j_gene: TRBJ1-2; d_gene: .; CDR3nt: TGCGCCAGCAGCCCGGGGGGACGGATCTATGGCTACACCTTC; CDR3aa: CASSPGGRIYGYTF